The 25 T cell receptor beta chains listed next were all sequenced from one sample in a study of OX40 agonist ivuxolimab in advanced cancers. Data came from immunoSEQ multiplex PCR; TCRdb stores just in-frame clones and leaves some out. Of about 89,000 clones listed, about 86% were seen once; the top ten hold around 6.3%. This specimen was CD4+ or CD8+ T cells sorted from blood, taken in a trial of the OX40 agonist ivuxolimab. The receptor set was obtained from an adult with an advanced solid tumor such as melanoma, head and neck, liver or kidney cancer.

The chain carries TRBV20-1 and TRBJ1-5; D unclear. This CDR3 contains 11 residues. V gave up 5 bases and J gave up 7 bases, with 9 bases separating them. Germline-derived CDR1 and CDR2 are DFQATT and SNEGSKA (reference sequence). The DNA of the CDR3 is TGCAGTGCTTCAAGAGACCAGCCCCAGCATTTT. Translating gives CSASRDQPQHF.

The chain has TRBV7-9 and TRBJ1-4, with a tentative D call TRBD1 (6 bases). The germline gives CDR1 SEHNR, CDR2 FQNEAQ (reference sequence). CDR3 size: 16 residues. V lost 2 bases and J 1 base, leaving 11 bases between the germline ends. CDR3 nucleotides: TGTGCCAGCAGCTTATTGGGGGCAGTAACTAATGAAAAACTGTTTTTT. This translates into CASSLLGAVTNEKLFF.

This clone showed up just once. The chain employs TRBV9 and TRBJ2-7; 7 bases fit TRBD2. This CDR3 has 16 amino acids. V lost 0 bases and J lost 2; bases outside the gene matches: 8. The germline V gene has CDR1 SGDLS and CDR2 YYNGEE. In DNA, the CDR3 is TGTGCCAGCAGCGTAGCTTTAGCGGGCGGGACCTACGAGCAGTACTTC. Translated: CASSVALAGGTYEQYF.

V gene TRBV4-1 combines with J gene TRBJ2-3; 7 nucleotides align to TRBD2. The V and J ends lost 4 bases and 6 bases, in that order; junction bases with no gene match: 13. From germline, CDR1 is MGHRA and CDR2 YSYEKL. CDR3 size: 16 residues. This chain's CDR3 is CASSRDLASGADTQYF. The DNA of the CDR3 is TGCGCCAGCAGCCGTGATCTGGCTAGCGGCGCGGATACGCAGTATTTT.

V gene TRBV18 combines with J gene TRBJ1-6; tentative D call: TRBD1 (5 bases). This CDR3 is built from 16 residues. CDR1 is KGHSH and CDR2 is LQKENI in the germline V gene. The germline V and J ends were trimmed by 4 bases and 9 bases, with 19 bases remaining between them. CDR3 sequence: CASSQGSTGGGSPLHF. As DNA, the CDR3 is TGTGCCAGCTCACAGGGGTCCACAGGCGGGGGTTCACCCCTCCACTTT.

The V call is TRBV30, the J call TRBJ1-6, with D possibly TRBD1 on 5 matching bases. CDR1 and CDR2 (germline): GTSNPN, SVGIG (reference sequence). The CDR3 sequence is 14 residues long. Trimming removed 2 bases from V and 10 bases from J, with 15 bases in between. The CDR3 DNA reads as TGTGCCTGGAGTTTGGCGGGGGTACGGTCACCCCTCCACTTT. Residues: CAWSLAGVRSPLHF. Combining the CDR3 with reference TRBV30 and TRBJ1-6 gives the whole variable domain SQTIHQWPATLVQPVGSPLSLECTVEGTSNPNLYWYRQAAGRGLQLLFYSVGIGQISSEVPQNLSASRPQDRQFILSSKKLLLSDSGFYLCAWSLAGVRSPLHFGNGTRLTVT.

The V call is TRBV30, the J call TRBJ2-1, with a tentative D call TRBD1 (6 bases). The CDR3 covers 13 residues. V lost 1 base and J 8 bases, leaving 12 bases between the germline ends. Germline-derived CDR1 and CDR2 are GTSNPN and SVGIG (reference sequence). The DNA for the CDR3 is TGTGCCTGGAGTGATAAACAGGGCTATGAGCAGTTCTTC. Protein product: CAWSDKQGYEQFF.

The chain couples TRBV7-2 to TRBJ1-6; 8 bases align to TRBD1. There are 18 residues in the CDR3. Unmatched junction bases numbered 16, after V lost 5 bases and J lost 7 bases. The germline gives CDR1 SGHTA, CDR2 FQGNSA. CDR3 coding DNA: TGTGCCAGCAGCCACCCGGACAGGGATCGATTGAGAAATTCACCCCTCCACTTT. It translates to CASSHPDRDRLRNSPLHF.

The CDR3 bases are TGTGCCAGCAGTGTGGGATCCAATCAGCCCCAGCATTTT. It yields the protein CASSVGSNQPQHF. The chain is built from TRBV6-1 and TRBJ1-5; D is uncertain. This CDR3 spans 13 amino acids. The germline gives CDR1 MNHNS, CDR2 SASEGT. The V end was cut by 4 bases, the J end by 3 bases, with 7 bases between.

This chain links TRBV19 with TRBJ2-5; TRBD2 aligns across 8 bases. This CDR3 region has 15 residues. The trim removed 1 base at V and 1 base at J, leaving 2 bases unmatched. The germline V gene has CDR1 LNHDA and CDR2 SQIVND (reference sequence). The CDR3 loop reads CASSIVAGIQETQYF. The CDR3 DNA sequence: TGTGCCAGTAGTATAGTAGCGGGGATCCAAGAGACCCAGTACTTC.

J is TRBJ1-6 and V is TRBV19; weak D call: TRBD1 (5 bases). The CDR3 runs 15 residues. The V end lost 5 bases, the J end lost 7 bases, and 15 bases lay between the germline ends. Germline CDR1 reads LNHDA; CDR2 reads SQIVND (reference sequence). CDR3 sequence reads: CASSFQPGRNSPLHF. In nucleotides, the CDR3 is TGTGCCAGTAGTTTCCAACCGGGGCGAAATTCACCCCTCCACTTT.

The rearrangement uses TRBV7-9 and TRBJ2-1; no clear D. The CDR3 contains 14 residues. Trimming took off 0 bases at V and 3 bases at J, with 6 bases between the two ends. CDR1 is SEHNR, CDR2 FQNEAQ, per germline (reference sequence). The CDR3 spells CASSLALGYNEQFF. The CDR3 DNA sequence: TGTGCCAGCAGCTTAGCATTAGGCTACAATGAGCAGTTCTTC.

CDR3 region: CASSIGAARAKNIQYF. CDR3 DNA: TGTGCCAGTAGTATTGGAGCGGCGAGGGCCAAAAACATTCAGTACTTC. V usage is TRBV19 and J usage is TRBJ2-4, with D perhaps matching TRBD2 (5 bases). The CDR3 runs 16 residues. CDR1 is LNHDA, CDR2 SQIVND, per germline (reference sequence). With 3 bases removed from V and 1 base from J, the gap between germline ends came to 13 bases.

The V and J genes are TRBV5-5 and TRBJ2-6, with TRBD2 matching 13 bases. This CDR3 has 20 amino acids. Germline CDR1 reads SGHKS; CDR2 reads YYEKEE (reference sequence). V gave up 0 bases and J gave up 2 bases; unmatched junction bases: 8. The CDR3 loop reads CASSLASPGLAGTGANVLTF. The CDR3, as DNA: TGTGCCAGCAGCTTGGCTTCTCCGGGACTAGCGGGGACTGGGGCCAACGTCCTGACTTTC.

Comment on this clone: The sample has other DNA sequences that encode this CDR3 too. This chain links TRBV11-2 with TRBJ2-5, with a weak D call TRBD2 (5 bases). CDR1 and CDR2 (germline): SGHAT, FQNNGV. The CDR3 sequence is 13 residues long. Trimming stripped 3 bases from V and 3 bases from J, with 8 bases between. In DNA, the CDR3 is TGTGCCAGCAGCTTCTGGGGAGAAGAGACCCAGTACTTC. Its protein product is CASSFWGEETQYF.

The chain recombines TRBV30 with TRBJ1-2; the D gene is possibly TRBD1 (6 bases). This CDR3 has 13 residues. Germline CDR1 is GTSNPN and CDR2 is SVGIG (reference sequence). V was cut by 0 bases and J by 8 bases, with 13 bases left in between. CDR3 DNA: TGTGCCTGGAGTGTAACGGGGGCAGGGGGCTACACCTTC. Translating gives CAWSVTGAGGYTF.

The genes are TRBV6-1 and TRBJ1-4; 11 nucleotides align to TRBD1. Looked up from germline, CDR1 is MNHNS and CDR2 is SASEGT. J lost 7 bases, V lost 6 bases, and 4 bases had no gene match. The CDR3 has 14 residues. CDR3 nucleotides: TGTGCCAGCAGGAGGGGGACAGGGGGTGAAAAACTGTTTTTT. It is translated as CASRRGTGGEKLFF.

The CDR3 region is CASHKLSNGQPQHF. CDR3 in DNA: TGTGCCAGCCATAAACTTTCGAACGGTCAGCCCCAGCATTTT. The J gene is TRBJ1-5, the V gene TRBV21-1. TRBV21-1 has pseudogene status. CDR3 length equals 14 residues.

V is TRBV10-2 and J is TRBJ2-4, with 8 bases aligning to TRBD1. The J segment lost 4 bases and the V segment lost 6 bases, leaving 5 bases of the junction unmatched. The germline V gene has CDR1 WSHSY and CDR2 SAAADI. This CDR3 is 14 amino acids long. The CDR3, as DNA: TGCGCCAGCAGAGACACAGGGGGTAAAAACATTCAGTACTTC. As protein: CASRDTGGKNIQYF.

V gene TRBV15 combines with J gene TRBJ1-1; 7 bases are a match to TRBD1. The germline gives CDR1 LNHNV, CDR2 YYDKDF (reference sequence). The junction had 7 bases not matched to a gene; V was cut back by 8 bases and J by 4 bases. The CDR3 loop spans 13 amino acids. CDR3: CATRQGGGTEAFF. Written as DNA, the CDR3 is TGTGCCACCCGACAGGGTGGTGGCACTGAAGCTTTCTTT. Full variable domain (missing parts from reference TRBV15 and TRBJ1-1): DAMVIQNPRYQVTQFGKPVTLSCSQTLNHNVMYWYQQKSSQAPKLLFHYYDKDFNNEADTPDNFQSRRPNTSFCFLDIRSPGLGDTAMYLCATRQGGGTEAFFGQGTRLTVV.

The CDR3 DNA follows: TGTGCCAGCTCACCCTCACAGGGCACTGAAGCTTTCTTT. Its protein is CASSPSQGTEAFF. The chain links TRBV18 to TRBJ1-1; weak D call: TRBD1 (6 bases). The CDR3 has 13 residues. V lost 3 bases and J 4 bases, leaving 9 bases between the germline ends. From germline, CDR1 is KGHSH and CDR2 LQKENI. The complete variable domain, with remaining parts taken from reference TRBV18 and TRBJ1-1, reads NAGVMQNPRHLVRRRGQEARLRCSPMKGHSHVYWYRQLPEEGLKFMVYLQKENIIDESGMPKERFSAEFPKEGPSILRIQQVVRGDSAAYFCASSPSQGTEAFFGQGTRLTVV.

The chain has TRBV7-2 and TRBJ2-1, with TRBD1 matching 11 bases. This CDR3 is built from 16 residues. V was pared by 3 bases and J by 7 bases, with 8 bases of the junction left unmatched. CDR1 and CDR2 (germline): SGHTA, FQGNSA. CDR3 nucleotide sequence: TGTGCCAGCAGCTTTGCCTGGACAGGGGGCCTTAATGAGCAGTTCTTC. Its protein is CASSFAWTGGLNEQFF.

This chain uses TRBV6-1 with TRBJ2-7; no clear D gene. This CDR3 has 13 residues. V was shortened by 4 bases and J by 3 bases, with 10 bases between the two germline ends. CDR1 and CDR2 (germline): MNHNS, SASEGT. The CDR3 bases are TGTGCCAGCAGTGTGTCTCGGAACTACGAGCAGTACTTC. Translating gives CASSVSRNYEQYF.

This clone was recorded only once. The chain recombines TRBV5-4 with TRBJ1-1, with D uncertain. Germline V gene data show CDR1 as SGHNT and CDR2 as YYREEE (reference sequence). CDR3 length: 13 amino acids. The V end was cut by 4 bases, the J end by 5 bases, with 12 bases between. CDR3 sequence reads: CASSESSWTEAFF. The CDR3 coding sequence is TGTGCCAGCAGCGAATCCTCTTGGACTGAAGCTTTCTTT.

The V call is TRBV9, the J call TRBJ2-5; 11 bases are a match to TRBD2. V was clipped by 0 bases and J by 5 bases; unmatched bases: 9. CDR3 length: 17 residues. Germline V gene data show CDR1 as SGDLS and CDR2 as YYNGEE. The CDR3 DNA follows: TGTGCCAGCAGCGTAGGTGGACTAGCGGGCTGGGGGGAGACCCAGTACTTC. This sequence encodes CASSVGGLAGWGETQYF. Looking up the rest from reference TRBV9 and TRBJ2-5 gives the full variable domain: DSGVTQTPKHLITATGQRVTLRCSPRSGDLSVYWYQQSLDQGLQFLIQYYNGEERAKGNILERFSAQQFPDLHSELNLSSLELGDSALYFCASSVGGLAGWGETQYFGPGTRLLVL.